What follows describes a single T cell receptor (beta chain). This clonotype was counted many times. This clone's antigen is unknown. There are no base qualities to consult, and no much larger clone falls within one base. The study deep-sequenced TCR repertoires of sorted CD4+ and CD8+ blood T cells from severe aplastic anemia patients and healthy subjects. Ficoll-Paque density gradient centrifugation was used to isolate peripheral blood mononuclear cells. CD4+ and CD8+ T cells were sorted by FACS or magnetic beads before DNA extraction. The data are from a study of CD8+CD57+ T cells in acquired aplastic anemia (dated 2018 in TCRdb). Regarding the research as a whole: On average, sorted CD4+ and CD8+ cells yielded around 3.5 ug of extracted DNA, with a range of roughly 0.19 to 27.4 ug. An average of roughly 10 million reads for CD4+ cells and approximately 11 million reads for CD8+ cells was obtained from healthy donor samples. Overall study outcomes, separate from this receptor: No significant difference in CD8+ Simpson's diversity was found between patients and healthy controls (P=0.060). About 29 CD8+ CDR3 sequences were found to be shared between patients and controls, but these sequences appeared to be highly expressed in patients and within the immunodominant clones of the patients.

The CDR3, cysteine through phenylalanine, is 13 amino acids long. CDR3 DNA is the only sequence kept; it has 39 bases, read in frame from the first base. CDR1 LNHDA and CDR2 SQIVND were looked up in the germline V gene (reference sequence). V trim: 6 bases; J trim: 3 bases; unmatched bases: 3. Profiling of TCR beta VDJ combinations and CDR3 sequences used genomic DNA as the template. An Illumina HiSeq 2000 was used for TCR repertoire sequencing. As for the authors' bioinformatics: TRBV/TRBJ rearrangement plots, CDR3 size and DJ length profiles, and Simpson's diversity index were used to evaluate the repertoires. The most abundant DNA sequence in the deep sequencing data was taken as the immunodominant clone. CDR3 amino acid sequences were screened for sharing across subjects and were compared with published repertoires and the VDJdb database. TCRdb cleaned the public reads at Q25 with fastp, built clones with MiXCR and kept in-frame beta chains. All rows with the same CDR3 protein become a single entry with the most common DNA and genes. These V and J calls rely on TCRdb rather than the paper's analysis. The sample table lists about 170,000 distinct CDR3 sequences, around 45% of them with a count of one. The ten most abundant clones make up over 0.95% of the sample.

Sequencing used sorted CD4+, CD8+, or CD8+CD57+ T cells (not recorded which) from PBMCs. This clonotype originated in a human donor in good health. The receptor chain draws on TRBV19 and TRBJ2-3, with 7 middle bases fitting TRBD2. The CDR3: CASRTSWTDTQYF. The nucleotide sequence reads TGTGCCAGTAGGACTAGCTGGACAGATACGCAGTATTTT. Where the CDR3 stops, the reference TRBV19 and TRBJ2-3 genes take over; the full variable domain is DGGITQSPKYLFRKEGQNVTLSCEQNLNHDAMYWYRQDPGQGLRLIYYSQIVNDFQKGDIAEGYSVSREKKESFPLTVTSAQKNPTAFYLCASRTSWTDTQYFGPGTRLTVL.